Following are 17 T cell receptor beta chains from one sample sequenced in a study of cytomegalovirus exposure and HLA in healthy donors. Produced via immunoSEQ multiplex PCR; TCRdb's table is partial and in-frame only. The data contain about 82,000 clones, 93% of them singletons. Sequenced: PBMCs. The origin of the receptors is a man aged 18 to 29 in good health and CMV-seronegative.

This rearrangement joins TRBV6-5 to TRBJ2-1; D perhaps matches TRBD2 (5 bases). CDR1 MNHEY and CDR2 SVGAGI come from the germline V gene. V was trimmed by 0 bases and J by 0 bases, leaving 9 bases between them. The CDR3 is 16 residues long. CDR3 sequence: CASSYSPGSSYNEQFF. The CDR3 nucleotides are TGTGCCAGCAGTTACTCCCCGGGGTCCTCCTACAATGAGCAGTTCTTC.

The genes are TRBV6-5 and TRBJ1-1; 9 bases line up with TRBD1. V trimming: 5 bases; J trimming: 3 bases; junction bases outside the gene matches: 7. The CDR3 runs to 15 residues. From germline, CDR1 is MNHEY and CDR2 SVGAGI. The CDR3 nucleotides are TGTGCCAGCAGTCTTAACAGGGGGCGTGACACTGAAGCTTTCTTT. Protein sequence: CASSLNRGRDTEAFF.

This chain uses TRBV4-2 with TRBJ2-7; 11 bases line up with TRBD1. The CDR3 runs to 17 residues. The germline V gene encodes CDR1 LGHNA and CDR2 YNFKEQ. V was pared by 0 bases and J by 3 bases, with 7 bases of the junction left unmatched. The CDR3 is CASSQDQGQGAYYEQYF. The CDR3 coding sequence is TGTGCCAGCAGCCAAGATCAAGGACAGGGGGCTTACTACGAGCAGTACTTC.

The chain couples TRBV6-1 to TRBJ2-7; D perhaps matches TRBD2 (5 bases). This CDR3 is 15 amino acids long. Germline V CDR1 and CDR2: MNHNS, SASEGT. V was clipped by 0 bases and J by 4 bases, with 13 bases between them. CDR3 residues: CASSEALGGGYEQYF. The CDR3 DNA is TGTGCCAGCAGTGAAGCGCTCGGAGGTGGTTACGAGCAGTACTTC.

In DNA form, the CDR3 reads TGCAGCGCTCACAGCGGTTCCTACAATGAGCAGTTCTTC. Translated, it gives CSAHSGSYNEQFF. This sequence joins TRBV29-1 and TRBJ2-1, with a possible D match to TRBD2 (5 bases). CDR3 length equals 13 residues. Germline CDR1 SQVTM, CDR2 ANQGSEA. The germline V and J ends were trimmed by 7 bases and 1 base, with 11 bases remaining between them.

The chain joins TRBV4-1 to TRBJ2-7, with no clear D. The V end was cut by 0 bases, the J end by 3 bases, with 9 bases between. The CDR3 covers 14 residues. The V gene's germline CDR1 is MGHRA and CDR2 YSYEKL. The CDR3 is CASSQDRGYYEQYF. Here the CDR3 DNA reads TGCGCCAGCAGCCAAGATAGAGGTTACTACGAGCAGTACTTC.

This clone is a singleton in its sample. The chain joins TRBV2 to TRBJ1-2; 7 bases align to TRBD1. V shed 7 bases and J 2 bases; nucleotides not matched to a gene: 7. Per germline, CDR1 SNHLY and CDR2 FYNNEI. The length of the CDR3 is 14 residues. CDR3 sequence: CASKVLDRNYGYTF. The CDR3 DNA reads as TGTGCCAGCAAAGTATTGGACAGGAACTATGGCTACACCTTC.

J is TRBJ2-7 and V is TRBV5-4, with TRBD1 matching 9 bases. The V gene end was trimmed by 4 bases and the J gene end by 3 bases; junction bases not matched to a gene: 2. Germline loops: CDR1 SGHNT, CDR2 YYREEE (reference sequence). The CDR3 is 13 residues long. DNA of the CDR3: TGTGCCAGCAGCGCGGGACAGGGCTACGAGCAGTACTTC. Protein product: CASSAGQGYEQYF.

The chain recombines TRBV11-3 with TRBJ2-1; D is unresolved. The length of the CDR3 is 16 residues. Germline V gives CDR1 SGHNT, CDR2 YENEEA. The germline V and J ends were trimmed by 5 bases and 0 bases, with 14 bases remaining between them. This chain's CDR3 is CASSLGFEGSYNEQFF. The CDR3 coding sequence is TGTGCCAGCAGCCTCGGGTTTGAAGGCTCCTACAATGAGCAGTTCTTC.

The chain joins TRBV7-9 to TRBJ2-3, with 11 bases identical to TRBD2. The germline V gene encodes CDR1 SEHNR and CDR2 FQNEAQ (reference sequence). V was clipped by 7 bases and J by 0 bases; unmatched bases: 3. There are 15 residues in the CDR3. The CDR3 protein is CASTGLAASTDTQYF. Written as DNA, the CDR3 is TGTGCCAGCACGGGACTAGCGGCTAGCACAGATACGCAGTATTTT. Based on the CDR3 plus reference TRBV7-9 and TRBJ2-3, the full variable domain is DTGVSQNPRHKITKRGQNVTFRCDPISEHNRLYWYRQTLGQGPEFLTYFQNEAQLEKSRLLSDRFSAERPKGSFSTLEIQRTEQGDSAMYLCASTGLAASTDTQYFGPGTRLTVL.

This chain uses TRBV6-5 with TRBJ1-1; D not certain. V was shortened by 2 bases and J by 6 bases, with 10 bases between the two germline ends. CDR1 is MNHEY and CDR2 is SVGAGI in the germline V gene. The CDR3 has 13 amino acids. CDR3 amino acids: CASSYLVGAEAFF. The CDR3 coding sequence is TGTGCCAGCAGTTACCTTGTGGGCGCTGAAGCTTTCTTT.

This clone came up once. CDR3 sequence (DNA): TGTGCCAGCACGACTAGCGCGAGCTCCTACAATGAGCAGTTCTTC. Translating it yields CASTTSASSYNEQFF. This chain links TRBV27 with TRBJ2-1; 8 bases align to TRBD2. The CDR3 length is 15 residues. V shed 7 bases, J shed 0 bases, and the junction held 5 bases outside the gene matches. Per germline, CDR1 MNHEY and CDR2 SMNVEV (reference sequence).

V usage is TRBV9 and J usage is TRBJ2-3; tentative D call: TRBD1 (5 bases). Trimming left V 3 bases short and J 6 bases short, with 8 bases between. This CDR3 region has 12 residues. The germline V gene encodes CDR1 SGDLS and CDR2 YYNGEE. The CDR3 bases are TGTGCCAGCAGCGCCCCAGGGGATACGCAGTATTTT. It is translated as CASSAPGDTQYF.

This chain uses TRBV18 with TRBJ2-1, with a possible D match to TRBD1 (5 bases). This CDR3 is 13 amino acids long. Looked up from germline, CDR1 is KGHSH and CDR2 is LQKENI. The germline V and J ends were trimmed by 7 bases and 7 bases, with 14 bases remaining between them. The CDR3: CASLENRLNEQFF. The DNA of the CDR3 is TGTGCCAGCTTAGAAAACAGGCTTAATGAGCAGTTCTTC.

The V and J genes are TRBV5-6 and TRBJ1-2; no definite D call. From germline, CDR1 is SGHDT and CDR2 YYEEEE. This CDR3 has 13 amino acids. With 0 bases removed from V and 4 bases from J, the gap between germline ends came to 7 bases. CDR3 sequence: CASSLDGIYGYTF. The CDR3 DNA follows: TGTGCCAGCAGCTTGGACGGTATCTATGGCTACACCTTC.

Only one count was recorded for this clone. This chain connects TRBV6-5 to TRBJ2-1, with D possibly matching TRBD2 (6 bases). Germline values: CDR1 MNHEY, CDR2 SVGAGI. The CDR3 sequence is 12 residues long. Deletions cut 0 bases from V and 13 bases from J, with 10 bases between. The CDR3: CASSYSAGPQFF. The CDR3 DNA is TGTGCCAGCAGTTACTCGGCGGGGCCCCAGTTCTTC.

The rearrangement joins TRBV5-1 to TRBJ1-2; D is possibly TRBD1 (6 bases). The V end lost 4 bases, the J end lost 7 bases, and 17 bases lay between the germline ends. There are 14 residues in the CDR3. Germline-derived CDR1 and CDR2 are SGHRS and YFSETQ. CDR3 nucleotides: TGCGCCAGCAGCACCTCCGGACAGTCTAGTGGCTACACCTTC. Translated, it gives CASSTSGQSSGYTF.